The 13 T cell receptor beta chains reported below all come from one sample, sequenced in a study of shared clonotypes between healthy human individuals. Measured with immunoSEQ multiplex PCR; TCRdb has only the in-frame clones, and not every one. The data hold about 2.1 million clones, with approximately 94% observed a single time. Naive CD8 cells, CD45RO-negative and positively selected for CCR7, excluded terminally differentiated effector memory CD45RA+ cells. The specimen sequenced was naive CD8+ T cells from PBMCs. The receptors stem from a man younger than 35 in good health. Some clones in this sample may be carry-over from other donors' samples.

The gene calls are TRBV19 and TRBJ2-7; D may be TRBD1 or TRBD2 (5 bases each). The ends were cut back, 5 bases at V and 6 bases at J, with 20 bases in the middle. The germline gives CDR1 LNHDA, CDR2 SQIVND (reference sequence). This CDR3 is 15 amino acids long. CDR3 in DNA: TGTGCCAGTAGTTACGGGGACGGTCTAGTGTTCGAGCAGTACTTC. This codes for CASSYGDGLVFEQYF.

The CDR3 region is CAWSVGARERAWAYEQYF. CDR3 in DNA: TGTGCCTGGAGTGTAGGAGCCAGGGAGAGGGCTTGGGCCTACGAGCAGTACTTC. V and J are TRBV30 and TRBJ2-7; either TRBD1 or TRBD2 may supply D (5 bases each). V was pared by 0 bases and J by 2 bases, with 23 bases between. This CDR3 is 18 amino acids long. In germline, CDR1 is GTSNPN, CDR2 SVGIG (reference sequence).

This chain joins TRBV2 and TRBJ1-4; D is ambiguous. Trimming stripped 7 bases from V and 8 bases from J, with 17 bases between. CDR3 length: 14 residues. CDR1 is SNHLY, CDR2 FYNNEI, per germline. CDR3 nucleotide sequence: TGTGCCAGCACCCAGAGGGAATTACCCGAAAAACTGTTTTTT. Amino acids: CASTQRELPEKLFF.

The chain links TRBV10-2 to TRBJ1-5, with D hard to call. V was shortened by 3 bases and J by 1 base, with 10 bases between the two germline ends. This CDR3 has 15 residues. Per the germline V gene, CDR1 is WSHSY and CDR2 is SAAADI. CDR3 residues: CASSERTASNQPQHF. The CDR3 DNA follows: TGCGCCAGCAGTGAAAGGACGGCGAGCAATCAGCCCCAGCATTTT.

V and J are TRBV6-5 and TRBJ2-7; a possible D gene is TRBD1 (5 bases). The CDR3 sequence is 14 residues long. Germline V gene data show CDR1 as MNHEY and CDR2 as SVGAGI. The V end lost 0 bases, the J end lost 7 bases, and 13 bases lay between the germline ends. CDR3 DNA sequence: TGTGCCAGCAGTTACTCGGGGCACTCTAAGGAGCAGTACTTC. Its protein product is CASSYSGHSKEQYF.

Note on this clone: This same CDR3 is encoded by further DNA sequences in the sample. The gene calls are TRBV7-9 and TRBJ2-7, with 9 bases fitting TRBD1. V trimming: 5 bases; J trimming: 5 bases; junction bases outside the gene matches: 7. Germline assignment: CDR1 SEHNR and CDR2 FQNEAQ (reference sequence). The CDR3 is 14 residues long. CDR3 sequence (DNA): TGTGCCAGCAGCCAACGGGACAGGGTCCACGAGCAGTACTTC. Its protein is CASSQRDRVHEQYF.

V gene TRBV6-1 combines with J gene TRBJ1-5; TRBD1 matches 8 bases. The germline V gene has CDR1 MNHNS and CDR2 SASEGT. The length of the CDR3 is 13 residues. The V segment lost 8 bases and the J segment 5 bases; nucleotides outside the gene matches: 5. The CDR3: CASWTGTYQPQHF. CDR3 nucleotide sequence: TGTGCCAGCTGGACAGGGACCTATCAGCCCCAGCATTTT.

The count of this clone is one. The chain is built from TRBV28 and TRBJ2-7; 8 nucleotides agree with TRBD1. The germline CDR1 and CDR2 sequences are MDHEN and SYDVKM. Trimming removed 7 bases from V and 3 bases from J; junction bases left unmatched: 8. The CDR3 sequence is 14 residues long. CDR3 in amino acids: CASTGTGAGYEQYF. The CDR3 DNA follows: TGTGCCAGCACGGGGACAGGCGCGGGCTACGAGCAGTACTTC.

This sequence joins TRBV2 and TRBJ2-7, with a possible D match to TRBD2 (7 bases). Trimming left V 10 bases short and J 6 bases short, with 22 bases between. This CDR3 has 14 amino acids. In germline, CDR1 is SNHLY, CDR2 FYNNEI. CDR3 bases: TGTGCCATTACAACGGGGGGCATGCGGGGCGAGCAGTACTTC. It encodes CAITTGGMRGEQYF.

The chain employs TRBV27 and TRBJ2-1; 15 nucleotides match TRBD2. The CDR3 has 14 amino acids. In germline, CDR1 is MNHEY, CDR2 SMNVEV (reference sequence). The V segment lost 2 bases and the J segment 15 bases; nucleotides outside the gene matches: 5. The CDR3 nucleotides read TGTGCCAGCAGTTTAGGACTAGCGGGAGGGCCAAGGTTCTTC. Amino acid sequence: CASSLGLAGGPRFF.

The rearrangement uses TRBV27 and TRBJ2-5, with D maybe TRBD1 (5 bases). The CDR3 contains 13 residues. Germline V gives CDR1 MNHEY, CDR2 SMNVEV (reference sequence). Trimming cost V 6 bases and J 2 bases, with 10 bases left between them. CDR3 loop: CASSRVGQETQYF. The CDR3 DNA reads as TGTGCCAGCAGCAGGGTAGGACAAGAGACCCAGTACTTC.

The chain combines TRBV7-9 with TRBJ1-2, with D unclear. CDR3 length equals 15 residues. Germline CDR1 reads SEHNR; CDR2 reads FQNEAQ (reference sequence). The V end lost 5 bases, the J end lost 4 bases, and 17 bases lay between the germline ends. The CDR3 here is CASSPSVGGGYGYTF. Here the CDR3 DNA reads TGTGCCAGCAGCCCGAGCGTGGGAGGAGGCTATGGCTACACCTTC.

The CDR3 DNA is TGTGCCAGCAGTCAGACGGATAGCAATCAGCCCCAGCATTTT. Its translation is CASSQTDSNQPQHF. V gene TRBV27 combines with J gene TRBJ1-5; no clear D gene. The CDR3 loop spans 14 amino acids. Looked up from germline, CDR1 is MNHEY and CDR2 is SMNVEV (reference sequence). V was shortened by 5 bases and J by 0 bases, with 8 bases between the two germline ends.